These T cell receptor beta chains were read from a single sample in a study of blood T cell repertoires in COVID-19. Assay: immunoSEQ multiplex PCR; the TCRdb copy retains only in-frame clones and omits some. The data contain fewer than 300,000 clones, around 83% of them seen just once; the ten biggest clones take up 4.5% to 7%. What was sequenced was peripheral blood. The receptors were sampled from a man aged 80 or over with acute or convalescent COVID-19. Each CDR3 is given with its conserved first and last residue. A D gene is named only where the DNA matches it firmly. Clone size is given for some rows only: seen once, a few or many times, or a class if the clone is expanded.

TGTGCCAGCAGTTTCCGGAGCGTGTTAGCTCTCTATGGCTACACCTTC	CASSFRSVLALYGYTF	.	TRBJ1-2	TRBV28	.
TGTGCCAGCAAAGCGGGAGGAGGGAATGAGCAGTTCTTC	CASKAGGGNEQFF	.	TRBJ2-1	TRBV28	TRBD2
TGTGCCAGTAGTAAGGCGGCGGGGGTCCCGAGCTCCTACGAGCAGTACTTC	CASSKAAGVPSSYEQYF	.	TRBJ2-7	TRBV19	TRBD2
TGTGCCAGCAGTTTATCTGGGTTTGGTCTCACAGGGCCCAGAAATGAGCAGTTCTTC	CASSLSGFGLTGPRNEQFF	.	TRBJ2-1	TRBV27	.
TGTGCCAGCCTCAGGTGGAATGGAAACACCATATATTTT	CASLRWNGNTIYF	few	TRBJ1-3	TRBV19	.
TGTGCCAGCAGTTTCCAGGGGTATCAGCCCCAGCATTTT	CASSFQGYQPQHF	.	TRBJ1-5	TRBV12-3/TRBV12-4	.
TGTGCCACCAGCAGGGGACAGTATAATGAAAAACTGTTTTTT	CATSRGQYNEKLFF	.	TRBJ1-4	TRBV15	TRBD1
TGTGCCAGCTCACCGGGCAGGGGGAGTCCCCACGAGCAGTACTTC	CASSPGRGSPHEQYF	.	TRBJ2-7	TRBV18	TRBD1
TGTGCCACCAGCAGAGAAGAAGAAAACAGTTACCAAGAGACCCAGTACTTC	CATSREEENSYQETQYF	once	TRBJ2-5	TRBV15	.
TGTGCCCTACAGGGGGCCTCCAATGAGCAGTTCTTC	CALQGASNEQFF	.	TRBJ2-1	TRBV10-3	TRBD1
TGTGCCATCAGTGAAGTTTCCCAGGGCTACGAGCAGTACTTC	CAISEVSQGYEQYF	.	TRBJ2-7	TRBV10-3	.
TGTGCCTGGACCACCGGACTAGCGGGAGCAGATACGCAGTATTTT	CAWTTGLAGADTQYF	.	TRBJ2-3	TRBV30	TRBD2
TGTGCCAGCAGTTCCCCGTTGGGGGGTCACGGCTACACCTTC	CASSSPLGGHGYTF	.	TRBJ1-2	TRBV6-5	.
TGCGCCAGCAGCTTGGACAGAGCCGGCGCAGATACGCAGTATTTT	CASSLDRAGADTQYF	.	TRBJ2-3	TRBV5-1	.
TGTGCCAGCACCAGCGTCTCCTACGAGCAGTACTTC	CASTSVSYEQYF	.	TRBJ2-7	TRBV28	.
TGTGCCAGCAATCGGGACAGGATTGACCTCCTCGAGCAGTACTTC	CASNRDRIDLLEQYF	.	TRBJ2-7	TRBV21-1	.
TGCAGTGCTAGAGTGGTAGACACCATATATTTT	CSARVVDTIYF	once	TRBJ1-3	TRBV20-1	.
TGTGCCAGCAGCTTCAGGGTATCCAACACTGAAGCTTTCTTT	CASSFRVSNTEAFF	.	TRBJ1-1	TRBV5-4	.
TGTGCCAGCAGCTTACAGGGCGCTGGAAACACCATATATTTT	CASSLQGAGNTIYF	.	TRBJ1-3	TRBV3-1/TRBV3-2	.
TGTGCCAGCAGTTTAGCCCATCCCGGGACAGGGGCCTACGAGCAGTACTTC	CASSLAHPGTGAYEQYF	.	TRBJ2-7	TRBV27	TRBD1
TGTGCCAGTAAACCCCTGGGGGGAGCGCCTGAAGCTTTCTTT	CASKPLGGAPEAFF	.	TRBJ1-1	TRBV19	.
TGTGCCAGCAGCTTAGGCCGGAGCAGTTTCGGCGAGCAGTACTTC	CASSLGRSSFGEQYF	.	TRBJ2-7	TRBV7-9	.
TGTGCCAGCAGCCCAACGGGGACTAATAATTCACCCCTCCACTTT	CASSPTGTNNSPLHF	.	TRBJ1-6	TRBV3-1/TRBV3-2	.
TGTGCCAGCAGCTTAACACCAGCGGGGAACACCGGGGAGCTGTTTTTT	CASSLTPAGNTGELFF	.	TRBJ2-2	TRBV7-3	.
TGTGCCAGCAGATCCTCCGACAGGCTCTTTGGCTACACCTTC	CASRSSDRLFGYTF	.	TRBJ1-2	TRBV28	.
TGCAGCGCCCAACACGGGTTCGGCACTGAAGCTTTCTTT	CSAQHGFGTEAFF	.	TRBJ1-1	TRBV29-1	.
TGTGCCAGCAGTGTCTCGACTAGCGGGACCCTAGATACGCAGTATTTT	CASSVSTSGTLDTQYF	.	TRBJ2-3	TRBV6-1	TRBD2
TGTGCCAGCAGCTCGGGACTAGCGGGGGGGTACCAAGAGACCCAGTACTTC	CASSSGLAGGYQETQYF	.	TRBJ2-5	TRBV11-2	TRBD2
TGTGCCTCCGGGCGGGAGGGCCTGGAGACCCAGTACTTC	CASGREGLETQYF	.	TRBJ2-5	TRBV19	TRBD2
TGTGCCGTCGGAGACAGGGGCCCCTACAATGAGCAGTTCTTC	CAVGDRGPYNEQFF	.	TRBJ2-1	TRBV27	TRBD1
TGTGCCATCAGTGAGTCTGAGGCGGGTGAGCAGTTCTTC	CAISESEAGEQFF	.	TRBJ2-1	TRBV10-3	.
TGTGCCAGCAGCGTATCAACGCTTCTAACCTCTGAGCAGTACTTC	CASSVSTLLTSEQYF	few	TRBJ2-7	TRBV9	.
TGCGCCAGCAGCTTGGCCGGCGGGGGGGCAACGGATACGCAGTATTTT	CASSLAGGGATDTQYF	.	TRBJ2-3	TRBV5-1	TRBD2
TGTGCCAGCAGCCAAACCGGGACAGGGGTTGGTGGCTACACCTTC	CASSQTGTGVGGYTF	.	TRBJ1-2	TRBV3-1/TRBV3-2	TRBD1
TGTGCCAGCAGGAACCTTCGGGACAGCCACACTGAAGCTTTCTTT	CASRNLRDSHTEAFF	once	TRBJ1-1	TRBV6-5	TRBD1
TGTGCCAGCAGCTCCCGGACAGGGGATGAAAAACTGTTTTTT	CASSSRTGDEKLFF	.	TRBJ1-4	TRBV7-2	TRBD1
TGTGCCAGCACCCAGACAGGCGGAGCTTTCTTT	CASTQTGGAFF	.	TRBJ1-1	TRBV28	.
TGTGCCAGCAGTTTTTTGGAGGGAGAAGAGACCCAGTACTTC	CASSFLEGEETQYF	.	TRBJ2-5	TRBV28	.
TGTGCCAGCAGTCGGACTAGCGGGGGCACAGATACGCAGTATTTT	CASSRTSGGTDTQYF	.	TRBJ2-3	TRBV2	TRBD2
TGTGCCAGCAGTTATCGGACTAGCGGGGGACCTGAGACCCAGTACTTC	CASSYRTSGGPETQYF	.	TRBJ2-5	TRBV6-5	TRBD2
TGTGCCATCAGTGATTTAGCGGGAGACTACGAGCAGTACTTC	CAISDLAGDYEQYF	.	TRBJ2-7	TRBV10-3	TRBD2
TGTGCCAGCAGACGGACAGCGGCTCCCTACGAGCAGTACTTC	CASRRTAAPYEQYF	once	TRBJ2-7	TRBV2	.
TGTGCCACGGGGGGCACCGGGGAGCTGTTTTTT	CATGGTGELFF	.	TRBJ2-2	TRBV7-9	TRBD2
TGCGCCAGCAGCTTGGTTCCGGGAGTCCGGGAGACCCAGTACTTC	CASSLVPGVRETQYF	.	TRBJ2-5	TRBV5-1	.
TGTGCCAGCAGTTTTATCGGTGGGGCGGGAGGGCGGACCGGGGAGCTGTTTTTT	CASSFIGGAGGRTGELFF	.	TRBJ2-2	TRBV27	TRBD2
TGTGCCAGCAGGGAGCGGGGGGCCAACGTCCTGACTTTC	CASRERGANVLTF	.	TRBJ2-6	TRBV27	.
TGTGCCAGTAGCCCGGGGGGGACCGTAAGATCCCCCTATGGCTACACCTTC	CASSPGGTVRSPYGYTF	.	TRBJ1-2	TRBV19	.
TGCAGTGCTAGTCCCCATTTGGGGCAGATAGAAGAGACCCAGTACTTC	CSASPHLGQIEETQYF	few	TRBJ2-5	TRBV20-1	.